This T cell receptor beta chain was observed in a study of T cell changes during pregnancy in multiple sclerosis. Generated by immunoSEQ multiplex PCR, the TCRdb table keeps only in-frame clones and is missing some. The sample has 88,000 or so clones, 90% to 95% seen once; the top ten hold 1.4% to 1.5%. CDR1 GTSNPN and CDR2 SVGIG come from the germline V gene (reference sequence). V dropped 1 base and J dropped 0 bases, with 13 bases sitting between them. This CDR3 is built from 15 residues. This specimen was peripheral blood, taken before pregnancy. V usage is TRBV30 and J usage is TRBJ2-7; D possibly corresponds to TRBD1 (6 bases). The origin of this receptor is a female donor with multiple sclerosis, enrolled in a pregnancy study. The CDR3 protein is CAWSASGTRSYEQYF. CDR3 coding DNA: TGTGCCTGGAGTGCCTCCGGGACACGCTCCTACGAGCAGTACTTC.